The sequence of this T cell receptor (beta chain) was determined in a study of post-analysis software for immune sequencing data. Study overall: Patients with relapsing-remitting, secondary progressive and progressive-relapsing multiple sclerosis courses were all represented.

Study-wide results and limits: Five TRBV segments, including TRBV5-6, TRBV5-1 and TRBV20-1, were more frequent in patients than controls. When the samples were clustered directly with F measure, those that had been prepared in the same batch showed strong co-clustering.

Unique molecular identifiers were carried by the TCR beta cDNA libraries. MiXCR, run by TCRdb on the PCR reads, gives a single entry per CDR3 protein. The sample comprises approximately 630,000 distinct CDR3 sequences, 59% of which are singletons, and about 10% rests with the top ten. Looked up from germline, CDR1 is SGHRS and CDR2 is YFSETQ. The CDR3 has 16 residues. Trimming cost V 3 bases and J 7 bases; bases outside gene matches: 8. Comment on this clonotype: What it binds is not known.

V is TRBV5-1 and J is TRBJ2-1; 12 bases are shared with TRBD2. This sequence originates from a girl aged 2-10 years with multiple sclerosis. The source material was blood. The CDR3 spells CASSYPLTSGSNEQFF. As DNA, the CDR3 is TGCGCCAGCAGCTATCCTTTGACTAGCGGGAGTAATGAGCAGTTCTTC. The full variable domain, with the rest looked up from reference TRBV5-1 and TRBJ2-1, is KAGVTQTPRYLIKTRGQQVTLSCSPISGHRSVSWYQQTPGQGLQFLFEYFSETQRNKGNFPGRFSGRQFSNSRSEMNVSTLELGDSALYLCASSYPLTSGSNEQFFGPGTRLTVL.